This T cell receptor beta chain was sequenced in a study of naive and memory T cell subsets. Two oligonucleotides, mixed equimolar, formed the beta constant-region primer covering TRBC1 and TRBC2. Via MiXCR, TCRdb re-called the UMI-ligation and nested PCR reads, giving one row per CDR3 protein. The repertoire holds some 83,000 distinct CDR3 sequences, with around 13% as singletons. The CDR3 has 14 amino acids. In germline, CDR1 is MNHEY, CDR2 SVGEGT. V lost 7 bases, J lost 15 bases, and 15 bases stayed unmatched. This clonotype has a count of ten or more. V gene TRBV6-2 or TRBV6-3 combines with J gene TRBJ2-1; TRBD2 matches 10 bases. The sequenced sample was central memory CD4+ T cells from blood. This receptor was obtained from a human donor in good health. CDR3 amino acids: CASKTGLAGERGFF. CDR3 sequence (DNA): TGTGCCAGCAAGACGGGGCTAGCGGGAGAACGGGGGTTCTTC.